The sequence of this TCR beta chain was determined in a study of blood T cell repertoires in COVID-19. The V end lost 5 bases, the J end lost 4 bases, and 14 bases lay between the germline ends. The CDR3 contains 14 residues. Germline V gene lookup returns CDR1 LNHDA and CDR2 SQIVND (reference sequence). This clone came up once. Other DNA sequences from this sample encode an identical CDR3 as well. During active infection, Seattle patients enrolled and were then monitored through disease. The method was immunoSEQ multiplex PCR; TCRdb's version includes in-frame clones alone and lacks a portion of them. The table has under 200,000 clones, about 82% seen once.

V usage is TRBV19 and J usage is TRBJ1-1; possible D gene TRBD1, 5 bases. This TCR came from a man aged 60 to 75 with COVID-19, enrolled during active disease. Material for sequencing was peripheral blood. The chain's CDR3 is CASSGQGGSTEAFF. The CDR3, as DNA: TGTGCCAGTAGTGGTCAGGGAGGGAGCACTGAAGCTTTCTTT.